A single T cell receptor (beta chain) is shown here with its context. Antigen: not known. Germline V gene lookup returns CDR1 MNHEY and CDR2 SMNVEV (reference sequence). The CDR3 loop spans 16 amino acids. V shed 8 bases and J 0 bases; nucleotides not matched to a gene: 12. The sample is drawn from a study of cytomegalovirus exposure and HLA in healthy donors. Study-level results: A later analysis, which compared TCR beta chains of equal frequency, found the HLA-associated ones more clonally expanded. A few V segments could not be told apart, such as TRBV6-2 and TRBV6-3, and were left out. It was reported that the classifier diagnosed cytomegalovirus status with high specificity and sensitivity in both the original and validation cohorts. A reported reduction in N-insertions relative to the approximately 600-donor mean was seen in an Asian-associated ancestry cluster in a later analysis.

PCR used 60 Vbeta primers and 13 Jbeta primers. Data came from immunoSEQ multiplex PCR; TCRdb stores just in-frame clones and leaves some out. Of roughly 100,000 clones in the sample, 13% to 15% were seen once. The sequence came from a female donor in good health and CMV-seronegative. The chain joins TRBV27 to TRBJ1-2, with 7 positions matching TRBD1. The sequencing sample was made of PBMCs. The CDR3, as DNA: TGTGCCAGCGGGGCGATGGACAGGAGAGCTAACTATGGCTACACCTTC. Its translation: CASGAMDRRANYGYTF.